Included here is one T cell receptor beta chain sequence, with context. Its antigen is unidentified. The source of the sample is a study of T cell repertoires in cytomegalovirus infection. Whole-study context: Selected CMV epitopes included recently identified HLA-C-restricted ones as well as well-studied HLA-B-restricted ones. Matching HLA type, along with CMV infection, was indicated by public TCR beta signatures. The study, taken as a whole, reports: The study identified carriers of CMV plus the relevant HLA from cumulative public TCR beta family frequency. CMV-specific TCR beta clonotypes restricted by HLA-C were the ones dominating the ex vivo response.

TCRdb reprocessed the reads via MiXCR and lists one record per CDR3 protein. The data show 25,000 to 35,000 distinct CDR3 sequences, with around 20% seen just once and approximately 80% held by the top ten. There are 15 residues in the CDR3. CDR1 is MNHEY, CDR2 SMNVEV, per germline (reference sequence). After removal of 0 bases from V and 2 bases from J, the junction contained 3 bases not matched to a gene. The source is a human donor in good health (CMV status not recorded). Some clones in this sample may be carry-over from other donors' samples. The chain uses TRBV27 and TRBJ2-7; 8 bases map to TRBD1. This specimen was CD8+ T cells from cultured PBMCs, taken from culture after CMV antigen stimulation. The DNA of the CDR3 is TGTGCCAGCAGTTTATCAGGGACAGGACCCTACGAGCAGTACTTC. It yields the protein CASSLSGTGPYEQYF.